Listed below are T cell receptor beta chains from one sample, sequenced in a study of tumor and adjacent non-tumor tissue in lung cancer. TCRdb ran MiXCR on the multiplex PCR reads and lists one entry per CDR3 protein. Of fewer than 85,000 distinct CDR3 sequences detected, around 86% appear once; the ten largest clones hold about an eighth. Material: lung tumor tissue. All receptors derive from a woman aged 45-65 years with non-small cell lung cancer. Both conserved end residues are part of each CDR3. The D gene is left open where the match is weak. Rows give clone size only sometimes, using once, few, many, or a class for an expanded clone.

>TRBJ2-2|TRBV11-2|few|NA
CASNPGRRNTGELFF
TGTGCCAGCAACCCCGGCAGGCGGAACACAGGGGAGCTGTTTTTT
>TRBJ1-5|TRBV6-6|once|TRBD1
CANSPKTGGYQPRHF
TGTGCCAACAGCCCTAAGACAGGGGGGTATCAGCCCCGGCATTTT
>TRBJ2-3|TRBV5-4|NA|NA
CASSLGLTGVTQYF
TGTGCCAGCAGCTTGGGACTAACGGGAGTTACGCAGTATTTC
>TRBJ1-1|TRBV20-1|once|NA
CSAEGLHTEALF
TGCAGTGCGGAGGGGCTGCACACTGAAGCTTTATTT
>TRBJ2-7|TRBV24-1|many|TRBD2
CATSESGTSCYEQYF
TGTGCCACCAGTGAATCCGGGACTAGCTGCTACGAGCAGTACTTC
>TRBJ2-1|TRBV7-2|NA|TRBD2
CASNSTSGQYNEQFF
TGTGCCAGCAACTCAACTAGCGGGCAATACAATGAGCAGTTCTTC
>TRBJ2-7|TRBV20-1|NA|TRBD2
CGAAPGSGSVYEQYF
TGCGGTGCTGCCCCGGGGAGCGGGAGTGTGTACGAGCAATACTTC
>TRBJ2-5|TRBV29-1|NA|NA
CNDEGDSQETQYF
TGCAACGATGAAGGCGACAGCCAAGAGACCCAGTACTTC
>TRBJ2-6|TRBV20-1|NA|TRBD2
CNARTSERVNSGANVLTF
TGCAATGCTAGGACTAGCGAGAGGGTAAATTCTGGGGCCAACGTCCTGACTTTC
>TRBJ2-7|TRBV29-1|NA|TRBD2
CSVANAETSSYEQYF
TGCAGCGTTGCTAACGCCGAGACTAGCTCCTATGAGCAGTACTTC
>TRBJ2-7|TRBV12-3/TRBV12-4|few|NA
CVSCFLGYEQYF
NA
>TRBJ2-3|TRBV4-1|NA|TRBD2
CAGGQSTSGGTDTQYF
TGCGCCGGCGGCCAATCGACTAGCGGAGGCACAGATACGCAGTATTTT
>TRBJ2-1|TRBV11-2|NA|TRBD2
CASSPMILAGNNEQFF
TGTGCCAGCAGCCCGATGATACTAGCGGGGAACAATGAGCAGTTCTTC
>TRBJ2-7|TRBV7-8|NA|TRBD2
CASSLGSSGSGFEWYF
TGTGCCAGCAGCTTAGGAAGTAGCGGGAGTGGTTTCGAGTGGTACTTC
>TRBJ2-7|TRBV11-2|NA|NA
CASTPWASSSYEQYF
TGTGCCAGCACCCCTTGGGCTAGCAGCTCCTACGAGCAGTACTTC
>TRBJ2-1|TRBV6-2/TRBV6-3|many|TRBD2
CASKPSGSTVREQFF
TGTGCCAGCAAGCCTAGCGGGTCTACCGTCAGAGAGCAGTTCTTC
>TRBJ1-1|TRBV4-1|NA|NA
CASSHDRYMANTVAFF
TGCGCCAGCAGCCATGATCGTTACATGGCGAACACTGTAGCTTTCTTT
>TRBJ2-1|TRBV6-1|NA|TRBD1
CTSSIRDRVDEQFF
TGTACCAGTAGTATCCGGGACAGGGTGGATGAGCAGTTCTTC
>TRBJ2-3|TRBV12-3/TRBV12-4|many|NA
CASSLNTDTQYF
TGTGCCAGCAGTTTGAACACAGATACGCAGTATTTT
>TRBJ2-5|TRBV5-4|NA|TRBD1
CASSDGTGPDEIQYF
TGTGCTAGCAGCGACGGGACAGGACCAGACGAGATCCAGTACTTC
>TRBJ2-1|TRBV6-2/TRBV6-3|NA|NA
CASSPDRIGWLNEQFF
TGTGCCAGCAGCCCGGACCGGATCGGGTGGTTGAATGAGCAGTTCTTC
>TRBJ2-5|TRBV6-2/TRBV6-3|NA|NA
CSSGHGATQYF
TGTTCCAGCGGGCATGGAGCGACCCAGTACTTC
>TRBJ2-7|TRBV29-1|NA|NA
CSLAIRDETYQYF
TGCAGCCTTGCCATAAGGGACGAAACCTACCAGTACTTC
>TRBJ2-2|TRBV12-3/TRBV12-4|NA|NA
CPSSFERGTVELFF
TGTCCCAGCAGTTTCGAAAGGGGGACCGTGGAGCTGTTTTTT
>TRBJ2-1|TRBV11-2|NA|TRBD2
CANTPECGGSSYNEQFF
TGTGCCAACACCCCAGAGTGCGGGGGAAGCTCCTACAATGAACAGTTCTTC
>TRBJ2-3|TRBV29-1|NA|NA
CSLVGGLTDSQYF
TGCAGCCTTGTGGGAGGTCTCACAGATTCGCAGTATTTT
>TRBJ2-1|TRBV11-2|NA|TRBD2
CASIFIAGGDNEQFF
TGTGCCAGCATCTTTATAGCGGGGGGGGACAATGAGCAGTTCTTC
>TRBJ2-3|TRBV28|NA|NA
CASSLLAEAGTDTHYF
TGTGCCAGCAGTTTACTAGCGGAAGCGGGGACAGATACGCACTATTTT
>TRBJ2-2|TRBV20-1|medium-sized|NA
CSARAHTGELFF
TGCAGTGCTAGAGCCCACACCGGGGAGCTGTTTTTT
>TRBJ2-1|TRBV29-1|NA|NA
CSVEIEAGEQFF
TGCAGCGTTGAAATCGAGGCAGGGGAGCAGTTCTTC
>TRBJ2-7|TRBV10-3|NA|NA
CVKERTAHYGQYF
TGTGTCAAGGAGCGGACCGCTCACTACGGGCAGTATTTC
>TRBJ2-7|TRBV10-3|NA|NA
CAKERSAHYEQYF
TGTGCCAAGGAACGGAGCGCTCACTACGAGCAGTACTTC
>TRBJ2-5|TRBV5-6|many|NA
CASSLAGPQETQYF
TGTGCCAGCAGCTTGGCCGGGCCCCAAGAGACCCAGTACTTC
>TRBJ1-2|TRBV29-1|NA|NA
CSVEDRQGGYIF
TGCAGCGTTGAAGATAGGCAGGGTGGCTACATCTTC
>TRBJ2-2|TRBV25-1|NA|NA
CSSSPGPGELIF
TGTTCCAGCAGTCCCGGACCCGGGGAGCTGATTTTT
>TRBJ2-1|TRBV11-2|few|NA
CASSFGRINEQFF
TGTGCCAGCAGCTTCGGACGAATTAATGAGCAGTTCTTC
>TRBJ2-7|TRBV12-3/TRBV12-4|NA|NA
CASSLDKTYEQNF
TGTGCCAGCAGTTTAGACAAAACTTACGAGCAGAACTTC
>TRBJ2-1|TRBV4-1|NA|TRBD1
CVSSQEWTGGEFF
TGCGTCAGCAGCCAAGAGTGGACAGGGGGGGAGTTCTTC
>TRBJ2-7|TRBV20-1|NA|TRBD2
CSTMVVAGHKTDSYEQYF
TGCAGTACTATGGTGGTAGCGGGCCATAAGACTGACTCCTACGAGCAGTACTTC
>TRBJ2-1|TRBV12-3/TRBV12-4|NA|TRBD2
CASTPGGLERGRWNEQFF
TGTGCCAGCACCCCCGGGGGGCTTGAGCGGGGGAGGTGGAATGAGCAGTTCTTC
>TRBJ2-1|TRBV11-2|once|NA
CASSSARDERFF
TGTGCCAGCAGCTCCGCTAGGGATGAGAGGTTCTTC
>TRBJ2-5|TRBV24-1|many|NA
CATSDSLRRQETQYF
TGTGCCACCAGTGATTCGCTCCGGCGCCAAGAGACCCAGTACTTC
>TRBJ2-1|TRBV5-6|NA|TRBD2
CASNLRLAGVYEQFF
TGTGCCAGCAACTTAAGACTAGCGGGAGTGTATGAGCAGTTCTTC
>TRBJ2-2|TRBV6-5|NA|NA
CVSSLRQFANTGELFF
TGTGTCAGCAGCCTCCGGCAGTTCGCGAACACCGGGGAGCTGTTTTTT
>TRBJ2-7|TRBV10-3|NA|NA
CAISEPSQYEQYF
TGTGCCATCAGTGAGCCGTCGCAATACGAACAGTACTTC
>TRBJ2-7|TRBV11-2|NA|NA
CASSPWASCSQEQYF
TGTGCCAGCAGCCCTTGGGCTAGCTGTTCCCAAGAGCAGTACTTC
>TRBJ2-1|TRBV12-5|once|TRBD1
CASGWATGTGNNEQFF
TGTGCTAGTGGTTGGGCCACCGGGACAGGCAACAATGAACAGTTCTTC
>TRBJ2-2|TRBV12-3/TRBV12-4|many|TRBD1
CASSFDRGTGELFF
TGTGCCAGCAGTTTCGACAGGGGGACCGGGGAGCTGTTTTTT
>TRBJ2-1|TRBV20-1|NA|TRBD2
CSPTQRGNEQFF
TGCAGTCCTACCCAGCGGGGGAATGAGCAGTTCTTC